This is a list of T cell receptor beta chains from one sample in a study of cytomegalovirus exposure and HLA in healthy donors. TCRdb's table, derived via immunoSEQ multiplex PCR, lists solely in-frame clones and lacks some. Of some 150,000 clones detected, around 80% appear once; the ten largest clones hold approximately 2.2%. The sequenced material came from PBMCs. These receptors were collected from a woman aged 50 to 65 in good health and CMV-seronegative. Both conserved end residues are part of each CDR3. Each record gives: CDR3 DNA, CDR3 protein, J gene, clone size, D gene, V gene. D genes are given only for firm matches. Size is stated for part of the rows, as once, few or many counts, or as a class when the clone is expanded.

CDR3nt: TGTGCCACCAGCAGAGAACTTCAGGGGAATCAGCCCCAGCATTTT; CDR3aa: CATSRELQGNQPQHF; j_gene: TRBJ1-5; abundance: NA; d_gene: NA; v_gene: TRBV15
CDR3nt: TGTGCCAGCAGCCACGGACAGGGATGGAGCTACGAGCAGTACTTC; CDR3aa: CASSHGQGWSYEQYF; j_gene: TRBJ2-7; abundance: NA; d_gene: TRBD1; v_gene: TRBV14
CDR3nt: TGTGCCAGCAGTGGGACAGGGGGCGGCACTGAAGCTTTCTTT; CDR3aa: CASSGTGGGTEAFF; j_gene: TRBJ1-1; abundance: NA; d_gene: TRBD1; v_gene: TRBV6-1
CDR3nt: TGTGCCAGCAGCTCTACTAGCGGGGGGCGTCTCGAGCAGTACTTC; CDR3aa: CASSSTSGGRLEQYF; j_gene: TRBJ2-7; abundance: NA; d_gene: TRBD2; v_gene: TRBV11-2
CDR3nt: TGTGCCAGCAGCTCACTCGGGACAGGGTTTCGGGAACAGTACTTC; CDR3aa: CASSSLGTGFREQYF; j_gene: TRBJ2-7; abundance: NA; d_gene: TRBD1; v_gene: TRBV5-6
CDR3nt: TGTGCCAGCAGCTTAGCGACTGGGTCAGGGAGGAATCAGCCCCAGCATTTT; CDR3aa: CASSLATGSGRNQPQHF; j_gene: TRBJ1-5; abundance: NA; d_gene: NA; v_gene: TRBV7-9
CDR3nt: TGCGCCAGCCGGTTACAGGGAGGGGGAACTGAAGCTTTCTTT; CDR3aa: CASRLQGGGTEAFF; j_gene: TRBJ1-1; abundance: NA; d_gene: NA; v_gene: TRBV5-1
CDR3nt: TGTGCCAGCTCTGACTTAGCGGGAGTGACTGAGCAGTTCTTC; CDR3aa: CASSDLAGVTEQFF; j_gene: TRBJ2-1; abundance: NA; d_gene: TRBD2; v_gene: TRBV18
CDR3nt: TGTGCCAGCAGTGAGGACAGGGGGCGCGCCCAGCCCCAGCATTTT; CDR3aa: CASSEDRGRAQPQHF; j_gene: TRBJ1-5; abundance: NA; d_gene: TRBD1; v_gene: TRBV2
CDR3nt: TGTGCCAGCAACGTTGCGGGCCAAGGAGCAGATACGCAGTATTTT; CDR3aa: CASNVAGQGADTQYF; j_gene: TRBJ2-3; abundance: NA; d_gene: NA; v_gene: TRBV9
CDR3nt: TGCAGCGCCTCCCCCGGGACAGGGAAGACCGGGGAGCTGTTTTTT; CDR3aa: CSASPGTGKTGELFF; j_gene: TRBJ2-2; abundance: NA; d_gene: TRBD1; v_gene: TRBV29-1
CDR3nt: TGTGCCAGCAGTGAACCGGGACTAGCGGATCGGGCGCAGTATTTT; CDR3aa: CASSEPGLADRAQYF; j_gene: TRBJ2-3; abundance: once; d_gene: TRBD2; v_gene: TRBV6-1
CDR3nt: TGTGCCAGCAAACAGGAGTCGGGCACTGAAGCTTTCTTT; CDR3aa: CASKQESGTEAFF; j_gene: TRBJ1-1; abundance: once; d_gene: NA; v_gene: TRBV6-1
CDR3nt: TGTGCCAGCAGGGGACAGGTTAGCACCGGGGAGCTGTTTTTT; CDR3aa: CASRGQVSTGELFF; j_gene: TRBJ2-2; abundance: NA; d_gene: TRBD1; v_gene: TRBV2
CDR3nt: TGCAGCGTTGAAGACAGACTAGATACGCAGTATTTT; CDR3aa: CSVEDRLDTQYF; j_gene: TRBJ2-3; abundance: NA; d_gene: NA; v_gene: TRBV29-1